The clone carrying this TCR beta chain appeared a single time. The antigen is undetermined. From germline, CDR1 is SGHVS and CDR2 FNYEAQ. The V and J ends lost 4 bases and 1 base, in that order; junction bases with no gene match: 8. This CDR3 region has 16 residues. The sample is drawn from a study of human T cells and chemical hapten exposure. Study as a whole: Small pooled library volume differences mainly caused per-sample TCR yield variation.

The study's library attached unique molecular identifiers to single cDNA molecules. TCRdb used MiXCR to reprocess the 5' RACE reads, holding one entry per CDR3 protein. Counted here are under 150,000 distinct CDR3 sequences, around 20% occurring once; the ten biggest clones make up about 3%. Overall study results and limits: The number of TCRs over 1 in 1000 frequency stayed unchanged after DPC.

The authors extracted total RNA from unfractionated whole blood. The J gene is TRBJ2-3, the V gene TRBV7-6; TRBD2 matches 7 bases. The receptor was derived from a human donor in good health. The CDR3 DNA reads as TGTGCCAGCAGCTCATCACTAGCGAGACGCACAGATACGCAGTATTTT. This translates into CASSSSLARRTDTQYF.